A single T cell receptor (beta chain) is shown here with its context. No antigen is known for it. Per-base qualities were not stored, and no clone one base away is much larger. Inclusive of the bounding cysteine and phenylalanine, the CDR3 is 16 residues long. The sequence is cut down to CDR3 DNA, 48 bases in frame from base 1. CDR1 LNHNV and CDR2 YYDKDF are derived from the germline V gene (reference sequence). Relative to germline, V is 1 base shorter and J is 4 bases shorter, with 14 bases between their ends. The sample is drawn from a study of identical twins (dated by TCRdb to the mid-2010s). Describing the broader study: To test whether fetal clonotypes persist, the study used deep sequencing on TCR alpha and beta repertoires from monozygotic twins, unrelated adults of various ages, and cord blood. To rule out contamination, replicate twin experiments were performed at different times with different library preparation protocols. Results the study describes overall, beyond this receptor: Fewer insertions were carried by abundant cord blood beta clonotypes, a similar but weaker trend appeared in young adult naive repertoires, and no such trend appeared in memory repertoires. Because the same donors could not be followed over many years, the conclusions relied on cross-sectional statistical analysis. Zero-insertion analyses could be partly confounded by invariant T cells such as MAIT and iNKT, although diverse VJ usage argued against such confounding for most clonotypes. In beta out-of-frame sequences, excess twin sharing was weaker, because having fewer shared sequences lowered the signal-to-noise ratio. Compared with coincidental sharing between unrelated individuals, out-of-frame TCR alpha sequences shared between twins had an excess of sequences with low generation probability. Out-of-frame TCR alpha sharing in monozygotic twins was systematically underestimated by recombination models, whereas sharing between unrelated individuals was in agreement with the recombination models.

Library prep was done by 5' RACE. Sequencing took place on an Illumina HiSeq 2000. A universal primer binding site was added through template switching, and the final cDNA carried a unique molecular identifier so that TCR cDNA molecules could be counted accurately. Specific primers in the conserved constant-segment region were used to synthesize first-strand cDNA for the TCR alpha and beta chains. To control for contamination, each cDNA library was double barcoded with a SMART-Mk sample barcode plus Illumina barcodes. TruSeq adapter sequences and Illumina sample barcodes were added in two successive PCR steps. Sequencing of the TCR alpha and beta cDNA libraries was done on the Illumina HiSeq platform using custom primers. The original methods were these. MiGEC processed the raw reads to extract unique molecular identifiers, while MiXCR was used to determine the CDR3 positions. For each individual, recombination models were inferred using an EM algorithm with the repgenHMM and IGoR tools. The analysis of shared clonotypes was done with the tcR package in R, with sharing normalized by the product of cloneset sizes. To study raw recombination without the effects of thymic and clonal selection, out-of-frame nonproductive sequences were analyzed. TCRdb reran the public reads through fastp at Q25 and MiXCR, keeping productive beta chains. Duplicate CDR3 protein sequences are folded into a single record with the most common DNA and genes. These V and J calls are TCRdb output, not the study's own analysis. This sample is represented by about 190,000 distinct CDR3 sequences; about 16% of them were singletons. Clones ranked in the top ten supply 40% of the sample.

All donors were healthy Caucasians. The twin cohort comprised three pairs of female monozygotic twins, all aged roughly 18 to 29 years. Positive isolation kits from Invitrogen were used to isolate the CD4+ and CD8+ T cell populations. These data were likewise used in another study, on T cells expressing NK-cell markers. In that second paper, the authors write: In sorted CD3+CD56+NKG2C+, CD3+CD56+NKG2C- and CD3+CD56-NKG2C+ T-cell subsets from several donors, TCR beta-chain repertoires were profiled. Of the eight sequenced donors, seven were found to be HCMV-seropositive and one was found to be HCMV-seronegative. In several experiments an anti-gammadeltaTCR antibody was added to restrict sorting to alphabetaTCR-expressing T cells. In a handful of donors, the dominant CD3+CD56+NKG2C+ clonotypes were found to rank among the top 10 CD8+ clonotypes and to make up about 1.0-7.0% of CD8+ T cells. Those dominant clonotypes were again the most abundant among CD3+CD56-NKG2C+ cells in a handful of donors, at roughly 25-65%. Whether the expanded NKG2C-expressing T cell clones were specific for HCMV antigens remained unclear. The study sequenced eight donors, all healthy volunteers chosen at random: three men and five women. A commercial ELISA kit detecting HCMV-specific IgG in serum was used to determine HCMV serostatus. MIGEC handled demultiplexing of the reads and grouping by UMI, while MiTCR was used to assemble and quantify clonotypes. Only TCR cDNA sequences supported by at least two reads were kept to exclude erroneous sequences. The tcR package was used for downstream repertoire analysis, and clonotypes were matched between fractions using CDR3 nucleotide sequence together with V segment. VDJmatch was used to annotate antigen specificity against VDJdb, with one amino acid substitution allowed in CDR3.

This sequence originates from a woman under 30 in good health. The specimen was CD8+ T cells sorted from blood. This sequence uses TRBV15 and TRBJ2-1; TRBD2 might be the D gene, on 6 matching bases. The CDR3 loop reads CATSRVGGISYNEQFF. The base sequence is TGTGCCACCAGCAGAGTCGGCGGGATTTCGTACAATGAGCAGTTCTTC.